These T cell receptor beta chains were read from a single sample in a study of a mutant IDH1 vaccine in newly diagnosed glioma. These TCRs' antigens remain unknown. The method was immunoSEQ multiplex PCR; TCRdb's version includes in-frame clones alone and lacks a portion of them. This table holds about 32,000 clones, around 80% found once. The sequencing here drew on PBMCs, taken from a glioma patient whose treatment included an IDH1 peptide vaccine. The receptors were sampled from a man aged 30 to 39 with glioma. The conserved cysteine and the conserved F or W are not part of the CDR3 here.

v_call	j_call	cdr3_aa
TRBV29-1	TRBJ1-2	SAGHQANYGYT
TRBV5-5	TRBJ2-7	ASSFGASSSYEQY
TRBV9	TRBJ2-1	ASSVEASRYNEQF
TRBV19	TRBJ2-7	ASSIANTFPYSYEQY
TRBV14	TRBJ2-3	ASSQDILAGVDTQY
TRBV5-4	TRBJ2-3	ASSLDSSTDTQY
TRBV5-6	TRBJ2-5	ASSGKVGPPKPQY
TRBV27	TRBJ2-7	ASSLQGSPFYEQY
TRBV9	TRBJ2-1	ASSTRNEQF
TRBV6-1	TRBJ1-5	ASSPRDMSNQPQH